The clone carrying this TCR beta chain was detected a few times. The data derive from a study of blood T cell repertoires in COVID-19. For the study at large: Material from acute and convalescent COVID-19 was sourced from the United States, Italy and Spain. Sources were T cells, B-cell-depleted T cells, or PBMCs; the material itself was cDNA or gDNA.

Original processing methods: Amplification of reference gene primers provided the estimated nucleated cell counts. Only in-frame clones appear in the TCRdb table, and some are missing; sequencing was by immunoSEQ multiplex PCR. From that table come the V and J calls and clone size; the DNA was used to work out D and trimming. The data show about 95,000 clones, with under 90% seen just once and approximately 24% held by the top ten. V shed 2 bases, J shed 1 base, and the junction held 3 bases outside the gene matches. This CDR3 spans 15 amino acids. The V gene's germline CDR1 is MNHEY and CDR2 SVGEGT.

This TCR derives from a human donor in a cohort sampled during active COVID-19. This chain connects TRBV6-2 or TRBV6-3 to TRBJ2-3; 7 bases map to TRBD2. The sample consisted of peripheral blood. CDR3 amino acids: CASSYGGVRTDTQYF. DNA of the CDR3: TGTGCCAGCAGTTACGGGGGGGTCCGCACAGATACGCAGTATTTT.